The T cell receptor (beta chain) described here comes from a study of blood T cells in healthy people across ages. This clonotype was detected a few times. Germline V gene data show CDR1 as LGHNA and CDR2 as YNFKEQ. CDR3 length equals 16 residues. Germline trimming cut 4 bases from V and 3 bases from J; bases unmatched to any gene: 8. The authors ran a second PCR of roughly 6 to 12 cycles using a sample-barcoded 5' primer and a J-beta primer mix. A single record per CDR3 protein comes from TCRdb applying MiXCR to the 5' RACE reads. Of about 1.6 million distinct CDR3 sequences listed, roughly 32% are singletons.

The chain carries TRBV4-2 and TRBJ2-7, with 11 bases that match TRBD2. This receptor was identified in a woman in her twenties or thirties in good health. Input material: blood. CDR3 DNA: TGTGCCAGCAGCCCCCACCCACTAGCGGGGGTCTACGAGCAGTACTTC. Its protein product is CASSPHPLAGVYEQYF.